The sequence of this TCR beta chain was determined in a study of blood T cells in healthy people across ages. With respect to this clonotype: Its antigen is unidentified.

There were healthy Caucasian individuals from Russia, aged about 6 to 100, serving as donors. Findings and caveats of the study: Age advanced and TCR beta diversity per million T cells fell, roughly linearly.

Using a J-beta primer mix together with a sample-barcoded 5' primer, a second PCR was run for roughly 7 to 12 cycles. TCRdb re-called the 5' RACE reads through MiXCR, storing one row per CDR3 protein. In the table there are some 900,000 distinct CDR3 sequences, roughly 48% of which are singletons. Trimming shortened V by 5 bases and J by 0 bases, and 14 bases separated the two germline ends. CDR1 is MNHEY and CDR2 is SVGAGI in the germline V gene. The CDR3 length is 15 residues. The chain uses TRBV6-5 and TRBJ2-7; D unresolved. The TCR sequence derives from a young man in good health. Sequencing input: blood. The CDR3 nucleotides read TGTGCCAGCAGTCCAAATCCCGGGTTCTCCTACGAGCAGTACTTC. Amino acids: CASSPNPGFSYEQYF.